What follows is one TCR beta chain and its context. Antigen specificity is unknown. This entry is derived from a study of CD8+CD57+ T cells in acquired aplastic anemia. Across the study: Across the sorted CD4+ and CD8+ cells, DNA amounts averaged approximately 3.1 ug. Average CD4+ read depth in healthy donors was around 9.9 million reads.

Overall study results and limits: Patients and controls shared approximately 30 CD8+ CDR3 sequences. Significant differences in CD8+ Simpson's diversity were not observed between patients and controls.

Genomic DNA, the template, was used for profiling of the TCR beta VDJ and CDR3. TCRdb re-called the reads through MiXCR, storing one row per CDR3 protein. Among around 170,000 distinct CDR3 sequences listed, 55% to 80% were seen once. This sequence originates from a human donor in good health. The sample comprised sorted CD4+, CD8+, or CD8+CD57+ T cells (not recorded which) from PBMCs.

The CDR3 DNA follows: TGTGCCAGCAGCTTAGTAATAGGTGATGAGCAGTTCTTC. Its protein is CASSLVIGDEQFF. The genes are TRBV7-2 and TRBJ2-1; no clear D gene. The CDR3 totals 13 residues. Trimming removed 1 base from V and 8 bases from J, with 9 bases in between. Germline CDR1 SGHTA, CDR2 FQGNSA. Using reference TRBV7-2 and TRBJ2-1 for the parts outside the CDR3, the full variable domain is GAGVSQSPSNKVTEKGKDVELRCDPISGHTALYWYRQSLGQGLEFLIYFQGNSAPDKSGLPSDRFSAERTGGSVSTLTIQRTQQEDSAVYLCASSLVIGDEQFFGPGTRLTVL.